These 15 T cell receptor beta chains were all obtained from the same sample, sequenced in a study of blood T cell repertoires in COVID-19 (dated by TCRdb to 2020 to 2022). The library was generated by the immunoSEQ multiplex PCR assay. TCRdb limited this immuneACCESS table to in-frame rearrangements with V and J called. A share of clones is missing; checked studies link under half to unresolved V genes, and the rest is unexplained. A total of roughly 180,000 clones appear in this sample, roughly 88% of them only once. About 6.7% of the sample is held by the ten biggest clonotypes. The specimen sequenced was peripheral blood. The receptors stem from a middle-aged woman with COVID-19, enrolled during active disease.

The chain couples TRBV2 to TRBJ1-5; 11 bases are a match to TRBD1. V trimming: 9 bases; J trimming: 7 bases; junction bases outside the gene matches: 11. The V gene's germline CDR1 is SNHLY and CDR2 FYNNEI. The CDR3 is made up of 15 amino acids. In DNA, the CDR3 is TGTGCCAGTAGGAGGGACAGGGGGGAGGCCCAGCCCCAGCATTTT. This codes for CASRRDRGEAQPQHF.

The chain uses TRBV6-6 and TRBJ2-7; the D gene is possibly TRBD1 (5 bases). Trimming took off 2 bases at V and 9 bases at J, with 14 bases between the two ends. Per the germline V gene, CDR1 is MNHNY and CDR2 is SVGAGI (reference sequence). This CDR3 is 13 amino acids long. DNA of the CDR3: TGTGCCAGCAGTTACCTGGAACAGGATCCGCAGTACTTC. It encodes CASSYLEQDPQYF.

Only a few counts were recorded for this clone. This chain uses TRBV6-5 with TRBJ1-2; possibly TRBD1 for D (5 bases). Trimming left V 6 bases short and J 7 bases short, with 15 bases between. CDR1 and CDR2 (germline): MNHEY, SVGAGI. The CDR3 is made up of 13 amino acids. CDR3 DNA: TGTGCCAGCAGAACCCTGACAGATAGTGGCTACACCTTC. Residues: CASRTLTDSGYTF.

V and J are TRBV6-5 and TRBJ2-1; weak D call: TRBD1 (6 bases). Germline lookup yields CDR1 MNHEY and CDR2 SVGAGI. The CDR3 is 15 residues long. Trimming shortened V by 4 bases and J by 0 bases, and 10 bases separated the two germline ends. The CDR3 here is CASSSDRSSYNEQFF. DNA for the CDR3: TGTGCCAGCAGTTCAGACAGGAGCTCCTACAATGAGCAGTTCTTC.

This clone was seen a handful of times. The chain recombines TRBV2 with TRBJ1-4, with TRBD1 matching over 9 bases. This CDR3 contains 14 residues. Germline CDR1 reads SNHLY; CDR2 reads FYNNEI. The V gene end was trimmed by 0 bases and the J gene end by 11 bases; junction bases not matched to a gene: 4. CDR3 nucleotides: TGTGCCAGCAGTGAAGCAGGGACAGGGAAGAAACTGTTTTTT. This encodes CASSEAGTGKKLFF.

The CDR3 nucleotides read TGTGCCAGCAGCCAGCGCCCATATGGCTACACCTTC. Amino acid sequence: CASSQRPYGYTF. The rearrangement uses TRBV9 and TRBJ1-2, with no clear D. Germline CDR1 and CDR2: SGDLS and YYNGEE. This CDR3 is 12 amino acids long. Trimming removed 4 bases at V and 5 bases at J, with 9 bases between.

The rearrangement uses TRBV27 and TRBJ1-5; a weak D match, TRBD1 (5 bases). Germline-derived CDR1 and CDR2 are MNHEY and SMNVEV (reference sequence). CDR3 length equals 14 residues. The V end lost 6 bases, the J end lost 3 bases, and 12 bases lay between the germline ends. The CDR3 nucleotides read TGTGCCAGCAGGATTGGGGGGAACAATCAGCCCCAGCATTTT. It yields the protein CASRIGGNNQPQHF.

The CDR3 DNA reads TGTGCCAGCAGCTTAGATGGGGGGTACAACACTGAAGCTTTCTTT. It specifies CASSLDGGYNTEAFF. This chain connects TRBV11-2 to TRBJ1-1; D is possibly TRBD1 (5 bases). Germline-derived CDR1 and CDR2 are SGHAT and FQNNGV. The CDR3 length is 15 residues. Trimming stripped 0 bases from V and 2 bases from J, with 10 bases between.

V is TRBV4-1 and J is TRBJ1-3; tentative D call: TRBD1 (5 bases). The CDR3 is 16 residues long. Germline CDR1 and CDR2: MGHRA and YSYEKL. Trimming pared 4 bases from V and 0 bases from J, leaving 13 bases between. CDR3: CASSLEQATSGNTIYF. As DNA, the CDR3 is TGCGCCAGCAGCCTCGAACAGGCTACCTCTGGAAACACCATATATTTT.

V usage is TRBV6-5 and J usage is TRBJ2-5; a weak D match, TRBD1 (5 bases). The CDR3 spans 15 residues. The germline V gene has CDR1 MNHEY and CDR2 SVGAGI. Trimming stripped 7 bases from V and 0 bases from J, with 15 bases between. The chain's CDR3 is CASMGLGADQETQYF. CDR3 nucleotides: TGTGCCAGCATGGGCCTAGGGGCAGACCAAGAGACCCAGTACTTC.

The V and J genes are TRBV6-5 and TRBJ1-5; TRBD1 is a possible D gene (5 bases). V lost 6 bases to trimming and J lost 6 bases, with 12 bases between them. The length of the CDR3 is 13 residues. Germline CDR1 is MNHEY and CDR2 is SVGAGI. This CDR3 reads CASRGSGGQPQHF. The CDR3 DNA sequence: TGTGCCAGCAGAGGATCGGGGGGTCAGCCCCAGCATTTT.

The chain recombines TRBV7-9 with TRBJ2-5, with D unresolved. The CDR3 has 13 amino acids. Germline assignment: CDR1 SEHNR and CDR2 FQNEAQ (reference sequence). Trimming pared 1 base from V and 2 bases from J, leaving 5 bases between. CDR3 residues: CASSLVPQETQYF. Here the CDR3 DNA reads TGTGCCAGCAGCTTAGTTCCTCAAGAGACCCAGTACTTC.

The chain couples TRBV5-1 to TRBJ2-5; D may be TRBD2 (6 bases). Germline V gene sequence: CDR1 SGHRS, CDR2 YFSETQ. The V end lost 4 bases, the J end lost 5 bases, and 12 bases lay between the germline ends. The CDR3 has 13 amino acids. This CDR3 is CASSITSMETQYF. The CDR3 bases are TGCGCCAGCAGCATTACTAGCATGGAGACCCAGTACTTC.

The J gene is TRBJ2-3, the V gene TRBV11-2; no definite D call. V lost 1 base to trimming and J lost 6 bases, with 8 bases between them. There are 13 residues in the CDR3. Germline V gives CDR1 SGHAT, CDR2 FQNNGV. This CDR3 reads CASSLAGPDTQYF. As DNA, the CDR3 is TGTGCCAGCAGCTTAGCGGGTCCGGATACGCAGTATTTT.

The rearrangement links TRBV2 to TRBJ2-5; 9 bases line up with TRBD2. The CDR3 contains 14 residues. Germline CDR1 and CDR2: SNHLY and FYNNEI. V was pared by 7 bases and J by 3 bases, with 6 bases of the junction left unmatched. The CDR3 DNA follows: TGTGCCAGCATGAGACAGCGGGGGGAAGAGACCCAGTACTTC. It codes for CASMRQRGEETQYF.